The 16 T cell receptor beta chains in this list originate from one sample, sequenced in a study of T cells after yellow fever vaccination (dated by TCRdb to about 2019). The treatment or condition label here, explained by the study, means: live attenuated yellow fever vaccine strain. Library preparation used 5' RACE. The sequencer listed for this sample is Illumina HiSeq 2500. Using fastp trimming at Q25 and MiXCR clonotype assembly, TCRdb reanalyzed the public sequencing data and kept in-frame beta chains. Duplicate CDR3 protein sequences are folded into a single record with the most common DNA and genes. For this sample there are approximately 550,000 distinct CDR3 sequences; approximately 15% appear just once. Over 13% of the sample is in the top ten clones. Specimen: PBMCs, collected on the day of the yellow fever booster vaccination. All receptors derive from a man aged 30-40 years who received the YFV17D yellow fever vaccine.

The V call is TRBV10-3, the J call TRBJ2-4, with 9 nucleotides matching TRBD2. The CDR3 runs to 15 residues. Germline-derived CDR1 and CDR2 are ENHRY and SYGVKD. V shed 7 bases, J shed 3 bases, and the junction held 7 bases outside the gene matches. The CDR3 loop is CAINDGGRGKNIQYF. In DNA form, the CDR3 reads TGTGCCATCAATGACGGCGGGAGGGGCAAAAACATTCAGTACTTC.

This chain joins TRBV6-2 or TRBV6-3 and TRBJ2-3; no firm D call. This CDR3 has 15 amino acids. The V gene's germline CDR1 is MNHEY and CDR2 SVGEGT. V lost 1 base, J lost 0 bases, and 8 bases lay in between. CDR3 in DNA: TGTGCCAGCAGTTACTGGACGGTGAGCACAGATACGCAGTATTTT. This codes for CASSYWTVSTDTQYF.

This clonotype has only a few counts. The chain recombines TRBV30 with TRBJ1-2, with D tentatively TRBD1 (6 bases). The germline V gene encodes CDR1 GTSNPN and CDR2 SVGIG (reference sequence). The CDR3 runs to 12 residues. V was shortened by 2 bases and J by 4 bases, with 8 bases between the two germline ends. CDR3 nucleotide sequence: TGTGCCTGGAGTAGACAGGCCTATGGCTACACCTTC. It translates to CAWSRQAYGYTF.

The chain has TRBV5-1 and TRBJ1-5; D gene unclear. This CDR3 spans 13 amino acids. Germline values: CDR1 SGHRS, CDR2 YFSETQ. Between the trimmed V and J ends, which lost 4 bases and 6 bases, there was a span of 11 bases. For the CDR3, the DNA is TGCGCCAGCAGCGGCAGCCCTGGTCAGCCCCAGCATTTT. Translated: CASSGSPGQPQHF.

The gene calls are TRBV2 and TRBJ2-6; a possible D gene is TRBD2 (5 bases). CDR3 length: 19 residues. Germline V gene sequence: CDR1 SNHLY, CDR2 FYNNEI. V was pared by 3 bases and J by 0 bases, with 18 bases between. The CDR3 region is CASSDAPELASSGANVLTF. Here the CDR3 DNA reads TGTGCCAGCAGTGACGCCCCCGAGTTAGCGAGCTCTGGGGCCAACGTCCTGACTTTC.

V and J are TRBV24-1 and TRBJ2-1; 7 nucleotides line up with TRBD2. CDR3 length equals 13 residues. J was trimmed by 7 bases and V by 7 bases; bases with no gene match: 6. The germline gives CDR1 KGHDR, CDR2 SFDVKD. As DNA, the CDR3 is TGTGCCACCAGAACTAGCGATCAGAATGAGCAGTTCTTC. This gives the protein CATRTSDQNEQFF.

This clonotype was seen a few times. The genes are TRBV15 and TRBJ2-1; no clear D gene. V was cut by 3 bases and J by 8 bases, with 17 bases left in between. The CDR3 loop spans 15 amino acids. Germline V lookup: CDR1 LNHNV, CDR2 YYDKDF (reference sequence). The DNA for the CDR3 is TGTGCCACCAGCAGGGATTTTTCACATCTCCATGAGCAGTTCTTC. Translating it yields CATSRDFSHLHEQFF.

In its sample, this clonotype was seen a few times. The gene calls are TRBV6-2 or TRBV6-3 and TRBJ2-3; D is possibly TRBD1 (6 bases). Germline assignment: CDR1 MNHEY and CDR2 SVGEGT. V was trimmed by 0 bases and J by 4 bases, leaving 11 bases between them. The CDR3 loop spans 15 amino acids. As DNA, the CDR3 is TGTGCCAGCAGTTACTCGACGGACAGCCCAGATACGCAGTATTTT. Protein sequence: CASSYSTDSPDTQYF.

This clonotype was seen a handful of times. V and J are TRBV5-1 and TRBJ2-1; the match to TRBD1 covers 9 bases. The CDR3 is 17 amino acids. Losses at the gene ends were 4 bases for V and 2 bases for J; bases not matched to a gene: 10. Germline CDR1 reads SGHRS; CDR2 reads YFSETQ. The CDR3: CASSPKQGAGAYNEQFF. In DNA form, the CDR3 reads TGCGCCAGCAGCCCAAAACAGGGGGCGGGAGCCTACAATGAGCAGTTCTTC. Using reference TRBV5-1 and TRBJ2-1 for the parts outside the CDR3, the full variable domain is KAGVTQTPRYLIKTRGQQVTLSCSPISGHRSVSWYQQTPGQGLQFLFEYFSETQRNKGNFPGRFSGRQFSNSRSEMNVSTLELGDSALYLCASSPKQGAGAYNEQFFGPGTRLTVL.

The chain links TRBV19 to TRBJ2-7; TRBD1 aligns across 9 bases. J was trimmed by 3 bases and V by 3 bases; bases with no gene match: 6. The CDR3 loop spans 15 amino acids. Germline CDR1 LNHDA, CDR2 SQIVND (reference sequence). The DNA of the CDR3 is TGTGCCAGTAGTATTGCGACAGGGGGGGACTACGAGCAGTACTTC. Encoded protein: CASSIATGGDYEQYF.

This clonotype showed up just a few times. The CDR3: CASSYTTGSSSGNEQFF. The DNA for the CDR3 is TGCGCCAGCAGCTACACTACAGGGTCTAGTTCGGGAAATGAGCAGTTCTTC. The V call is TRBV5-1, the J call TRBJ2-1; TRBD1 is a possible D gene (6 bases). The CDR3 contains 17 residues. V lost 3 bases and J 7 bases, leaving 23 bases between the germline ends. CDR1 and CDR2 from the germline V gene are SGHRS and YFSETQ.

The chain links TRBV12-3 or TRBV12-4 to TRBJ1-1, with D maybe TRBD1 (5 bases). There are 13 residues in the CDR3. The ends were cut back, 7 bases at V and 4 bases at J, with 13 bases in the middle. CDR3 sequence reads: CASTLGGPTEAFF. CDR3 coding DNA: TGTGCCAGCACCCTCGGGGGTCCCACTGAAGCTTTCTTT.

CDR3 loop: CASSEQGVISNEKLFF. The CDR3 DNA reads TGTGCCAGCAGTGAACAGGGGGTAATTTCTAATGAAAAACTGTTTTTT. The V and J genes are TRBV27 and TRBJ1-4; 8 bases agree with TRBD1. CDR3 size: 16 residues. Per germline, CDR1 MNHEY and CDR2 SMNVEV (reference sequence). V shed 5 bases and J 3 bases; nucleotides not matched to a gene: 8.

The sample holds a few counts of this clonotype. CDR3: CASSIPSASYNEQFF. DNA for the CDR3: TGCGCCAGCAGCATTCCTAGCGCCTCCTACAATGAGCAGTTCTTC. This chain connects TRBV5-1 to TRBJ2-1; D possibly corresponds to TRBD2 (6 bases). Germline V gene data show CDR1 as SGHRS and CDR2 as YFSETQ. V gave up 4 bases and J gave up 0 bases, with 11 bases separating them. CDR3 length: 15 amino acids.

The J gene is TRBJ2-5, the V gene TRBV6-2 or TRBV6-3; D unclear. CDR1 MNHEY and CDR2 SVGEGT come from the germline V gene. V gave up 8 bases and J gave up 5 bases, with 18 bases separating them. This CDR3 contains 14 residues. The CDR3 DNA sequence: TGTGCCAGCTCGCCGACCGGCCTATTGGAGACCCAGTACTTC. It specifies CASSPTGLLETQYF.

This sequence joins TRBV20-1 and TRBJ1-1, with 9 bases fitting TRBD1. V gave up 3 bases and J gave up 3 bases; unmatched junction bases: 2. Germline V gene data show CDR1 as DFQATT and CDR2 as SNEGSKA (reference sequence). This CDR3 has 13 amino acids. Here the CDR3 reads CSARRDRDTEAFF. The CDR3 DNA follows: TGCAGTGCTAGGCGGGACAGGGACACTGAAGCTTTCTTT.